These T cell receptor beta chains were read from a single sample in a study of blood T cell repertoires in COVID-19. TCRdb's copy holds only in-frame clones and misses some; the assay was immunoSEQ multiplex PCR. Of 30,000 to 40,000 clones in the sample, approximately 85% were seen once. Input material: peripheral blood. The receptors derive from a human donor in a cohort sampled during active COVID-19. The CDR3 runs from the conserved cysteine through the conserved F or W. The D gene is left open where the match is weak. The size entry is marked missing in some rows and otherwise reads once, few, many or a size class.

D gene	V gene	J gene	clone size	CDR3 protein	CDR3 DNA
TRBD1	TRBV6-5	TRBJ1-5	-	CASRKQGPRNQPQHF	TGTGCCAGCAGAAAACAGGGGCCGCGCAATCAGCCCCAGCATTTT
-	TRBV3-1/TRBV3-2	TRBJ2-7	-	CASSPPASGEQYF	TGTGCCAGCAGCCCCCCGGCGTCGGGGGAGCAGTACTTC
TRBD1	TRBV4-1	TRBJ1-1	-	CASSPTRDRGNTEAFF	TGCGCCAGCAGCCCCACCCGGGACAGGGGGAACACTGAAGCTTTCTTT
-	TRBV12-3/TRBV12-4	TRBJ2-3	-	CASSLSGADTQYF	TGTGCCAGCAGTTTATCCGGGGCAGATACGCAGTATTTT
-	TRBV12-3/TRBV12-4	TRBJ2-5	-	CASTQGRGETQYF	TGTGCCAGCACCCAGGGTCGGGGGGAGACCCAGTACTTC
-	TRBV5-1	TRBJ2-3	-	CASSPARGTDTQYF	TGCGCCAGCAGCCCCGCGCGGGGTACAGATACGCAGTATTTT
TRBD2	TRBV18	TRBJ2-1	-	CASSPGQGSSGGSNEQFF	TGTGCCAGCTCACCCGGGCAGGGGAGCAGCGGGGGAAGCAATGAGCAGTTCTTC
TRBD1	TRBV19	TRBJ1-5	-	CASRYRDRGGWGGNQPQHF	TGTGCCAGTAGATACCGGGACAGGGGAGGTTGGGGGGGCAATCAGCCCCAGCATTTT
-	TRBV6-1	TRBJ1-2	-	CASSEGRDYGYTF	TGTGCCAGCAGTGAAGGCAGGGACTATGGCTACACCTTC
TRBD1	TRBV11-1	TRBJ2-2	once	CASSPDRGPLGELFF	TGTGCCAGCAGCCCAGACAGGGGCCCTCTCGGGGAGCTGTTTTTT
TRBD2	TRBV23-1	TRBJ2-7	medium-sized	CASSLAGGYEQYF	TGCGCCAGCAGTCTAGCGGGGGGGTACGAGCAGTACTTC
TRBD1	TRBV5-1	TRBJ2-7	-	CASSLSSRDRGSYEQYF	TGCGCCAGCAGCTTATCGTCCCGGGACAGGGGTTCCTACGAGCAGTACTTC
-	TRBV1	TRBJ2-2	-	CTSSQVGGGPFTGELFF	TGCACCAGCAGCCAAGTTGGTGGGGGCCCGTTCACCGGGGAGCTGTTTTTT
-	TRBV5-5	TRBJ1-2	-	CASSLAMPRSDYGYTF	TGTGCCAGCAGCTTGGCTATGCCACGGAGCGACTATGGCTACACCTTC
-	TRBV19	TRBJ2-1	-	CASSTEGSSYNEQFF	TGTGCCAGTAGTACTGAGGGTAGCTCCTACAATGAGCAGTTCTTC
-	TRBV2	TRBJ2-5	-	CASSEAAGRQETQYF	TGTGCCAGCAGTGAAGCGGCGGGGCGGCAAGAGACCCAGTACTTC
-	TRBV10-3	TRBJ2-1	-	CAIHGQSYNEQFF	TGTGCCATCCATGGACAGAGCTACAATGAGCAGTTCTTC
-	TRBV11-1	TRBJ2-3	-	CASSLELAYGTDTQYF	TGTGCCAGCAGCTTAGAGCTAGCATATGGGACAGATACGCAGTATTTT
-	TRBV7-2	TRBJ1-1	-	CASSQGWANTEAFF	TGTGCCAGCAGCCAGGGTTGGGCGAACACTGAAGCTTTCTTT
TRBD1	TRBV7-7	TRBJ2-5	-	CASSSTGGETQYF	TGTGCCAGCAGCTCTACAGGGGGAGAGACCCAGTACTTC
-	TRBV27	TRBJ1-4	-	CASRELRVNEKLFF	TGTGCCAGCAGGGAGCTTCGGGTTAATGAAAAACTGTTTTTT
-	TRBV7-6	TRBJ2-5	-	CASSSMTSLEETQYF	TGTGCCAGCAGCTCGATGACTAGTTTGGAAGAGACCCAGTACTTC
-	TRBV27	TRBJ1-3	-	CASSPLTGPRSGNTIYF	TGTGCCAGCAGTCCACTGACAGGTCCTCGATCTGGAAACACCATATATTTT
-	TRBV7-6	TRBJ2-2	few	CASSLGLANTGELFF	TGTGCCAGCAGCTTAGGGCTGGCGAACACCGGGGAGCTGTTTTTT
-	TRBV5-1	TRBJ2-7	-	CASSHGDTSYEQYF	TGCGCCAGCAGCCACGGGGACACCTCCTACGAGCAGTACTTC
TRBD1	TRBV7-3	TRBJ1-1	medium-sized	CASSLLGGTGSKGAFF	TGTGCCAGCAGCCTTCTAGGGGGGACAGGGTCAAAGGGAGCTTTCTTT
-	TRBV5-1	TRBJ1-3	-	CASSLEGRGFSGNTIYF	TGCGCCAGCAGCTTGGAAGGCAGGGGTTTCTCTGGAAACACCATATATTTT
-	TRBV29-1	TRBJ2-3	-	CSVGAGFADTQYF	TGCAGCGTTGGGGCAGGGTTCGCAGATACGCAGTATTTT
-	TRBV5-1	TRBJ1-6	medium-sized	CASSRSSGGYNSPLHF	TGCGCCAGCAGCCGGTCCTCTGGAGGTTATAATTCACCCCTCCACTTT
TRBD2	TRBV7-2	TRBJ2-5	-	CASRQGRRGGFVTQYF	TGTGCCAGCAGACAGGGTCGTCGGGGGGGCTTCGTGACCCAGTACTTC
-	TRBV6-5	TRBJ1-1	-	CASRGGGHTEAFF	TGTGCCAGCCGGGGAGGGGGACACACTGAAGCTTTCTTT
TRBD1	TRBV7-9	TRBJ2-3	-	CASTGTGSTDTQYF	TGTGCCAGCACAGGGACAGGGTCGACAGATACGCAGTATTTT
TRBD1	TRBV18	TRBJ1-6	few	CASSPGTDNSPLHF	TGTGCCAGCTCACCAGGGACAGATAATTCACCCCTCCACTTT
-	TRBV19	TRBJ1-1	-	CASSSPPRGGEAFF	TGTGCCAGTAGTTCGCCTCCACGGGGAGGTGAAGCTTTCTTT
-	TRBV2	TRBJ1-3	-	CASSPMRSGNTIYF	TGTGCCAGCAGTCCGATGCGCTCTGGAAACACCATATATTTT
-	TRBV9	TRBJ2-7	-	CASSETGRSEQYF	TGTGCCAGCAGCGAGACAGGTAGGAGCGAGCAGTACTTC
-	TRBV2	TRBJ2-7	-	CASSPEATPPYEQYF	TGTGCCAGCAGCCCGGAGGCCACCCCACCCTACGAGCAGTACTTC
TRBD1	TRBV5-1	TRBJ1-1	few	CASSEGAGNEAFF	TGCGCCAGCAGCGAGGGGGCGGGTAACGAAGCTTTCTTT
-	TRBV20-1	TRBJ1-2	-	CSARVGYGYTF	TGCAGTGCTAGAGTCGGCTATGGCTACACCTTC
-	TRBV5-4	TRBJ2-1	-	CASSFQGNEQFF	TGTGCCAGCAGCTTCCAGGGTAATGAGCAGTTCTTC
-	TRBV5-1	TRBJ2-5	-	CASSLGSGEETQYF	TGCGCCAGCAGCTTGGGATCAGGGGAAGAGACCCAGTACTTC
-	TRBV11-2	TRBJ2-7	few	CASSLVGFGSSYEQYF	TGTGCCAGCAGCTTAGTAGGATTCGGGTCGTCCTACGAGCAGTACTTC
-	TRBV4-1	TRBJ1-1	-	CASSQDREEVRIFGAFF	TGCGCCAGCAGCCAAGATCGGGAGGAGGTGAGGATTTTTGGAGCTTTCTTT